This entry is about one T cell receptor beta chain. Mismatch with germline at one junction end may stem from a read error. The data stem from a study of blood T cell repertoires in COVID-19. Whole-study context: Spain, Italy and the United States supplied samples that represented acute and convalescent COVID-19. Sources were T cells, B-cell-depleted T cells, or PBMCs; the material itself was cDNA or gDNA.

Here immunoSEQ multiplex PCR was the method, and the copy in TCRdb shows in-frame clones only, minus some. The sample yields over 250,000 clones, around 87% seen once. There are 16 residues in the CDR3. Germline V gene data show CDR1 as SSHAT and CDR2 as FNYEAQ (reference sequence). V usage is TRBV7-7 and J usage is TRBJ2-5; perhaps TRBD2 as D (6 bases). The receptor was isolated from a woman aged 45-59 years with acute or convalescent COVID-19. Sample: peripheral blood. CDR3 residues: CASSPPGQGSGETQYF. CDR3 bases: TGTGCTAGCAGCCCCCCCGGACAAGGAAGCGGGGAGACCCAGTACTTC. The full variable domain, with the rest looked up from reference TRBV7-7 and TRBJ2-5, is GAGVSQSPRYKVTKRGQDVTLRCDPISSHATLYWYQQALGQGPEFLTYFNYEAQPDKSGLPSDRFSAERPEGSISTLTIQRTEQRDSAMYRCASSPPGQGSGETQYFGPGTRLLVL.